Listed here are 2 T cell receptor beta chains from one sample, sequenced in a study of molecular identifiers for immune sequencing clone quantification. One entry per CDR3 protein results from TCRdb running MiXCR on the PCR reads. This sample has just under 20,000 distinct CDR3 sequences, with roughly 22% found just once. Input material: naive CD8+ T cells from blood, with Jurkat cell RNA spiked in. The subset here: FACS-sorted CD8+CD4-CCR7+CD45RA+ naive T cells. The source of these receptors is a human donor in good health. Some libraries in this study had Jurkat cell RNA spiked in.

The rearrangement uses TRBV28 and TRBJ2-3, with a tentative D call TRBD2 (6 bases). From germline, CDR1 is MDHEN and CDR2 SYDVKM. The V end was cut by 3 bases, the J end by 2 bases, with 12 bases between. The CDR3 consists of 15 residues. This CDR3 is CASSLGSGDTDTQYF. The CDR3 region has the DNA TGTGCCAGCAGTTTGGGTAGCGGAGACACAGATACGCAGTATTTT.

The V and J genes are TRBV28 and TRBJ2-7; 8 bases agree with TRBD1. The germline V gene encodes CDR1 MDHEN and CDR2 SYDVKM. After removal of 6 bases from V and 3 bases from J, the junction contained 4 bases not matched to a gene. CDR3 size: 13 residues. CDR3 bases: TGTGCCAGCAGCAACAGGGGGATCTACGAGCAGTACTTC. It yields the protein CASSNRGIYEQYF.